The following is a T cell receptor (beta chain) sequence with its context. Relative to the germline gene, one junction end is altered; a read error may explain this. Source study methods: Amplification of reference gene primers provided the estimated nucleated cell counts. Generated by immunoSEQ multiplex PCR, the TCRdb table keeps only in-frame clones and is missing some. The V and J calls and clone size were taken over from that table, and D and trimming were inferred from the DNA. The sample shows about 130,000 clones, approximately 83% of them seen only once. This specimen belongs to a study of blood T cell repertoires in COVID-19. About the study: Material from acute and convalescent COVID-19 was sourced from the United States, Italy and Spain. From T cells, B-cell-depleted T cells, or PBMCs came the material, which was cDNA or gDNA.

The CDR3 has 15 residues. CDR1 is MNHEY, CDR2 SVGAGI, per germline. The origin of this receptor is a woman older than 75 with acute or convalescent COVID-19. The rearrangement links TRBV6-5 to TRBJ2-1; 12 bases line up with TRBD2. The sequencing sample was made of peripheral blood. CDR3: CASRYKLAGGDEQFF. The DNA for the CDR3 is TGTGCCAGCCGTTATAAACTAGCGGGGGGCGATGAGCAGTTCTTC.